Listed below are T cell receptor beta chains from one sample, sequenced in a study of CD8+ T cells in alopecia areata. The method was immunoSEQ multiplex PCR; TCRdb's version includes in-frame clones alone and lacks a portion of them. The table includes 200,000 to 250,000 clones, approximately 70% detected once. The specimen comprised CD4+ T cells sorted from blood, sampled at approximately week 45, from a patient treated with tofacitinib. The receptor set was obtained from a human donor with alopecia areata. Each CDR3 is given with its conserved first and last residue. A D gene is named only where the DNA matches it firmly.

d_call	v_call	j_call	cdr3_aa
NA	TRBV5-1	TRBJ1-5	CASSQGGSNQPQHF
TRBD2	TRBV7-9	TRBJ2-1	CASSRGGSGGAGEQFF
NA	TRBV5-1	TRBJ2-5	CASSSPGLVEETQYF
NA	TRBV29-1	TRBJ1-1	CSAGQNTEAFF
NA	TRBV10-3	TRBJ2-3	CAISSGTSTDTQYF
TRBD1	TRBV2	TRBJ2-5	CASSGDRTYQETQYF
NA	TRBV2	TRBJ2-3	CASSEQELSTDTQYF
NA	TRBV9	TRBJ2-1	CASSVSTNSYNEQFF
NA	TRBV29-1	TRBJ2-1	CSVEAWEGRNEQFF
NA	TRBV29-1	TRBJ2-1	CSVEEGRGSYNEQFF
TRBD1	TRBV5-6	TRBJ1-5	CASRNRGDGNQPQHF
TRBD1	TRBV7-2	TRBJ1-3	CASSRQGLSGNTIYF
NA	TRBV29-1	TRBJ1-1	CSVEGRLYTEAFF
TRBD2	TRBV4-2	TRBJ2-1	CASSQERRGIRNEQFF
TRBD2	TRBV2	TRBJ2-7	CASSADSGVEQYF
NA	TRBV4-3	TRBJ1-6	CASSYGDSPLHF
NA	TRBV7-6	TRBJ1-1	CASSKQGNTEAFF
NA	TRBV15	TRBJ2-7	CATSPQRSTNEQYF
TRBD2	TRBV7-2	TRBJ2-1	CASSLMERGGLEQFF
TRBD1	TRBV30	TRBJ2-1	CATSDTTGKSYNEQFF
TRBD2	TRBV27	TRBJ2-5	CASRLAGEETQYF
NA	TRBV7-8	TRBJ1-4	CASSLSPGATNEKLFF
TRBD1	TRBV27	TRBJ2-2	CASSSIGQGNTGELFF
NA	TRBV23-1	TRBJ1-2	CASSQSQGIYGYTF
NA	TRBV19	TRBJ1-5	CASSVGTVDQPQHF
NA	TRBV30	TRBJ2-6	CAWNGGNVLTF
NA	TRBV29-1	TRBJ1-2	CSVEQNGYTF
NA	TRBV29-1	TRBJ1-2	CSVVASNYGYTF
TRBD1	TRBV11-2	TRBJ2-1	CASSIGTGYNEQFF
NA	TRBV6-5	TRBJ2-5	CASSYPIGGTQYF
TRBD1	TRBV7-3	TRBJ2-5	CASSKTGGAETQYF
NA	TRBV29-1	TRBJ2-7	CSVTRDKITYEQYF
TRBD2	TRBV29-1	TRBJ2-1	CSAGVRAGYNEQFF
NA	TRBV25-1	TRBJ2-4	CASSEPGAAKNIQYF
TRBD1	TRBV7-2	TRBJ1-5	CASSVATGVQPQHF
NA	TRBV29-1	TRBJ2-6	CSAEASGANVLTF
NA	TRBV29-1	TRBJ2-7	CSVVWDEQYF